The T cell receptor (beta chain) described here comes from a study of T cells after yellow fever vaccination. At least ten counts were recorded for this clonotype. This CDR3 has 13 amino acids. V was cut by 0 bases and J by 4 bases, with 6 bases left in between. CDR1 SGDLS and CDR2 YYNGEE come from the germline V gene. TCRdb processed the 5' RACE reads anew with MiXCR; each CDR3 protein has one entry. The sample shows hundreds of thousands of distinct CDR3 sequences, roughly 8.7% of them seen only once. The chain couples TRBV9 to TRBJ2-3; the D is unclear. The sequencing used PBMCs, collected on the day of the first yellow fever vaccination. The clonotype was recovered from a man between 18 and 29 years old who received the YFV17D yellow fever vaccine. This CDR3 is CASSVAPADTQYF. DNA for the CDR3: TGTGCCAGCAGCGTAGCGCCCGCAGATACGCAGTATTTT.